This TCR beta chain was recorded in a study of blood T cells in healthy people across ages. Findings and caveats of the study: Naive CD4+ cells and diversity were both higher in long-lived donors than in aged donors.

A J-beta primer mix and a sample-barcoded 5' primer were used in a second PCR of roughly 6 to 11 cycles. From each sample, at least 2.5 million paired-end reads containing CDR3 were obtained. MiXCR was run by TCRdb on the 5' RACE reads, yielding one entry per CDR3 protein. The sample records about 800,000 distinct CDR3 sequences, around 25% being singletons. This clonotype was detected a few times. What it binds is not known. The CDR3 is 12 residues long. Germline V gene data show CDR1 as DFQATT and CDR2 as SNEGSKA (reference sequence). Isolation yielded PBMCs, at least 6.5 million per sample, in every case. Per sample, at least 6 micrograms of total RNA were extracted. The sample also formed part of further work on T cells of mothers and their children.

Sequencing input: blood. The origin of this receptor is a boy aged 5-17 years in good health. V gene TRBV20-1 combines with J gene TRBJ2-7; 7 bases are a match to TRBD2. The chain's CDR3 is CATAGEYYEQYF. CDR3 in DNA: TGCGCTACGGCGGGAGAGTACTACGAGCAGTACTTC.